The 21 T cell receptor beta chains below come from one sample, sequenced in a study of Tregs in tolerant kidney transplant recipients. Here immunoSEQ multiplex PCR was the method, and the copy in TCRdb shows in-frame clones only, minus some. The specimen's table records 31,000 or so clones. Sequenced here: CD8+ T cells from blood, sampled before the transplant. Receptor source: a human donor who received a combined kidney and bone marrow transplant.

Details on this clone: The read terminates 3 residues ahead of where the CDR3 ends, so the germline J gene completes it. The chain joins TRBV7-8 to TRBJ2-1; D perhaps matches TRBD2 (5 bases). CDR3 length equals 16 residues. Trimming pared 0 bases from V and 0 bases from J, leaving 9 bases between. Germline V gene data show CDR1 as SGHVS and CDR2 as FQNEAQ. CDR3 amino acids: CASSLASRGSYNEQFF. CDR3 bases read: TGTGCCAGCAGCTTAGCGAGTCGGGGCTCCTACAATGAG.

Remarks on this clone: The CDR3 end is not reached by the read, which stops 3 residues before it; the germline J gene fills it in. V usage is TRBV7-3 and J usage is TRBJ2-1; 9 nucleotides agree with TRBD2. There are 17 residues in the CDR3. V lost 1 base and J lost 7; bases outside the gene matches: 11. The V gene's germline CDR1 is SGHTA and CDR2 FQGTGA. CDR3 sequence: CASSLSPASGVRNEQFF. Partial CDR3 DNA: TGTGCCAGCAGCTTAAGTCCGGCTAGCGGGGTCAGAAATGAG. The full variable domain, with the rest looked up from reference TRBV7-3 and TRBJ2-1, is GAGVSQTPSNKVTEKGKYVELRCDPISGHTALYWYRQSLGQGPEFLIYFQGTGAADDSGLPNDRFFAVRPEGSVSTLKIQRTERGDSAVYLCASSLSPASGVRNEQFFGPGTRLTVL.

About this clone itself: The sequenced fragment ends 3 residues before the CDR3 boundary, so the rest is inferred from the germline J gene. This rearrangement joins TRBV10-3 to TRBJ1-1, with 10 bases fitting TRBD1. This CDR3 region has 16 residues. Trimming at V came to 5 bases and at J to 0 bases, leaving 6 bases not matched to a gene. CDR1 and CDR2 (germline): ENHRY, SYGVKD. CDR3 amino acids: CAISRDRGDLNTEAFF. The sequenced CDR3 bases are TGTGCCATCAGTCGGGACAGGGGAGACTTGAACACTGAA.

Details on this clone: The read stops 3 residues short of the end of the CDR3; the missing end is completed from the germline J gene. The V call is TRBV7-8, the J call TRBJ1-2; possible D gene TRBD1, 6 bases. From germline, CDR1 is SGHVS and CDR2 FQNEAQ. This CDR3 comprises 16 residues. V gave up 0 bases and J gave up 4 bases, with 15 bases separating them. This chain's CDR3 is CASSLAPPTGPYGYTF. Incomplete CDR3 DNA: TGTGCCAGCAGCTTAGCCCCCCCGACAGGTCCCTATGGC.

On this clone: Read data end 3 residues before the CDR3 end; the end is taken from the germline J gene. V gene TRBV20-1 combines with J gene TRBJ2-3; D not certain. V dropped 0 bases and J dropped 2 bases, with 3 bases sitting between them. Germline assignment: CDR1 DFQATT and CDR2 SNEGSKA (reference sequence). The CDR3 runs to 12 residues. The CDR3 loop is CSARDITDTQYF. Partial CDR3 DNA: TGCAGTGCTAGAGACATCACAGATACG.

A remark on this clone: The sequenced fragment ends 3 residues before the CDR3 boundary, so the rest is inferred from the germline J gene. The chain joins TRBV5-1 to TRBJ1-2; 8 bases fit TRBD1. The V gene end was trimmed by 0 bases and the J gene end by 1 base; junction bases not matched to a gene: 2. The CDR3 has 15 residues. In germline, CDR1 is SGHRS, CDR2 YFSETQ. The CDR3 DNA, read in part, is TGCGCCAGCAGCTTGGGGGACAGGATTAACTATGGC. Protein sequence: CASSLGDRINYG. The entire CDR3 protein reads CASSLGDRINYGYTF.

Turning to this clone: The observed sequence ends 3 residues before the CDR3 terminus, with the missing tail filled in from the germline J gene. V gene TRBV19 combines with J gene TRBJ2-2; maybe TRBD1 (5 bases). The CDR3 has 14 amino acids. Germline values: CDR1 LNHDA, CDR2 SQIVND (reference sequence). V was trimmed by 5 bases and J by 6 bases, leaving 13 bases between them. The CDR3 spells CASSLVQGSGELFF. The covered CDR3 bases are TGTGCCAGTAGTTTGGTTCAGGGATCCGGGGAG.

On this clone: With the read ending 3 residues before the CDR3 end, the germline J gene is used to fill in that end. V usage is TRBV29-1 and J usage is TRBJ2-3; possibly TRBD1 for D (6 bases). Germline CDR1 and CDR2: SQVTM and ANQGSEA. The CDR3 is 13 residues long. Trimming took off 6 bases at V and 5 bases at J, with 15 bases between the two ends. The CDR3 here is CSVDLQGQDTQYF. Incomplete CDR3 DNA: TGCAGCGTAGATTTACAGGGACAAGATACG.

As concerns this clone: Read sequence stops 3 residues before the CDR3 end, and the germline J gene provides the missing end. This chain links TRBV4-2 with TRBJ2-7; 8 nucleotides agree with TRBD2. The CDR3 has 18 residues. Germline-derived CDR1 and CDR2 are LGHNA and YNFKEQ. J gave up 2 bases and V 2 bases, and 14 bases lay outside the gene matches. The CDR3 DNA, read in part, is TGTGCCAGCAGCCAATACGGAAAAGGAACTAGCGGAACCTACGAG. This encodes CASSQYGKGTSGTYE. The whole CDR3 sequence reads CASSQYGKGTSGTYEQYF.

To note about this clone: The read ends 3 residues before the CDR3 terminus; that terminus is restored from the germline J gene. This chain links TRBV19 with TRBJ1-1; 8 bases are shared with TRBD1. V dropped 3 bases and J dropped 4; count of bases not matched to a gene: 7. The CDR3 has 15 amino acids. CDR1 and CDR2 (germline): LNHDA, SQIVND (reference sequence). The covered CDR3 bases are TGTGCCAGTAGTATCATAGTCGGACAGGGCACTGAA. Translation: CASSIIVGQGTE. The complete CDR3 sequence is CASSIIVGQGTEAFF.

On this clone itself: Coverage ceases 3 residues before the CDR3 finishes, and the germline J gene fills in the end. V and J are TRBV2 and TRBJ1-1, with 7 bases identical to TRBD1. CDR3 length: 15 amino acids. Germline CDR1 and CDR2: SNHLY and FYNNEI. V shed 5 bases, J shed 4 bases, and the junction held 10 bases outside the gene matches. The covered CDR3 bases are TGTGCCAGCAGTCCCAAGCAGACAGGGAGCACTGAA. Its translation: CASSPKQTGSTE. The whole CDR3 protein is CASSPKQTGSTEAFF.

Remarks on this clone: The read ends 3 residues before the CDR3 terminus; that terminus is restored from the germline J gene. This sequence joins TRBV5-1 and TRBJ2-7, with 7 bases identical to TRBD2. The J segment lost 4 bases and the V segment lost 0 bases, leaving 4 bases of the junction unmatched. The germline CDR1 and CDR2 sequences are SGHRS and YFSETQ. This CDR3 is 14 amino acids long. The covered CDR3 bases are TGCGCCAGCAGCTTGGACTGGGGGGGGTACGAG. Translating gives CASSLDWGGYE. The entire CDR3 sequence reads CASSLDWGGYEQYF. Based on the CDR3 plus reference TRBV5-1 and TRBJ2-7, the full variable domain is KAGVTQTPRYLIKTRGQQVTLSCSPISGHRSVSWYQQTPGQGLQFLFEYFSETQRNKGNFPGRFSGRQFSNSRSEMNVSTLELGDSALYLCASSLDWGGYEQYFGPGTRLTVT.

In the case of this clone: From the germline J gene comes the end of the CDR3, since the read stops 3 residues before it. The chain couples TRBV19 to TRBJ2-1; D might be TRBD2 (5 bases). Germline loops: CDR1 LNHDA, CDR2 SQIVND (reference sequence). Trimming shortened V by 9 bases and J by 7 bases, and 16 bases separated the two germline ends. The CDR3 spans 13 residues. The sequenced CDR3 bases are TGTGCCAGCTCTTACTCAGGACTGAATGAG. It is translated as CASSYSGLNE. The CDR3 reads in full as CASSYSGLNEQFF.

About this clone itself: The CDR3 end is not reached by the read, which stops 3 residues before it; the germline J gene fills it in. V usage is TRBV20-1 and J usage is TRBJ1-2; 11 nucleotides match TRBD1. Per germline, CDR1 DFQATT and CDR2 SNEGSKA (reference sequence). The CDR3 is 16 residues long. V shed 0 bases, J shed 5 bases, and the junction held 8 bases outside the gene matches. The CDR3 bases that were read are TGCAGTGCTAGAGATCTTGGACAGGGGGCAGGGTATGGC. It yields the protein CSARDLGQGAGYG. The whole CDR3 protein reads CSARDLGQGAGYGYTF.

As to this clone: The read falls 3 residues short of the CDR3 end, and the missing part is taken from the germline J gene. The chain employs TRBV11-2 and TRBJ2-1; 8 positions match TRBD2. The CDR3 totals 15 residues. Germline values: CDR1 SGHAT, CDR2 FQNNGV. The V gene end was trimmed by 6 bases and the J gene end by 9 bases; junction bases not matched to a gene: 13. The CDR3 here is CASRQPGLEDGEQFF. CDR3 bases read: TGTGCCAGCAGGCAACCGGGACTAGAGGACGGTGAG.

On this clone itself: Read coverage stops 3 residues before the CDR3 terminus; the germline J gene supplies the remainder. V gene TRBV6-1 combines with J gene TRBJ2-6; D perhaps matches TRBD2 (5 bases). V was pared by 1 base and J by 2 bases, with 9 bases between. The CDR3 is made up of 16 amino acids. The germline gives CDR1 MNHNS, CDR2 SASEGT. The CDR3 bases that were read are TGTGCCAGCAGTGAAGAAGTACTAGCTGGGGCCAACGTC. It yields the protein CASSEEVLAGANV. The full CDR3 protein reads CASSEEVLAGANVLTF.

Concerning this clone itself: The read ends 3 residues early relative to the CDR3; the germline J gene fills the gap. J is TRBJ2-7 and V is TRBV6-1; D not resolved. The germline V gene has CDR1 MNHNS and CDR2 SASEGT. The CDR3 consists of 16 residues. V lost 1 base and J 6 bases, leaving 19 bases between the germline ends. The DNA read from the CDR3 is TGTGCCAGCAGTGAAGGGGCCTACTCCTCCTTGAGCGAG. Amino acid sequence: CASSEGAYSSLSE. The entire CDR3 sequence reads CASSEGAYSSLSEQYF.

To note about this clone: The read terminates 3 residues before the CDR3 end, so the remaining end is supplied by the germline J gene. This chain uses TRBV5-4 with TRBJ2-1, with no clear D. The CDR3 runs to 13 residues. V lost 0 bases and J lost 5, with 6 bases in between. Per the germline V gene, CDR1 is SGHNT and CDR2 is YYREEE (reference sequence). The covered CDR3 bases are TGTGCCAGCAGCTTGGCACAGAACAATGAG. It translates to CASSLAQNNE. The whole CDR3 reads CASSLAQNNEQFF.

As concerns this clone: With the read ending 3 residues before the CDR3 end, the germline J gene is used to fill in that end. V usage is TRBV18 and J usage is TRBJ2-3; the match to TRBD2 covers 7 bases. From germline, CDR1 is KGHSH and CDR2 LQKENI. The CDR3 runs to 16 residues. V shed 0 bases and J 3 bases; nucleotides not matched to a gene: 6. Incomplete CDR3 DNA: TGTGCCAGCTCACCACCTCGGTGGGAGGGGACAGATACG. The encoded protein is CASSPPRWEGTDT. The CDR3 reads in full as CASSPPRWEGTDTQYF.

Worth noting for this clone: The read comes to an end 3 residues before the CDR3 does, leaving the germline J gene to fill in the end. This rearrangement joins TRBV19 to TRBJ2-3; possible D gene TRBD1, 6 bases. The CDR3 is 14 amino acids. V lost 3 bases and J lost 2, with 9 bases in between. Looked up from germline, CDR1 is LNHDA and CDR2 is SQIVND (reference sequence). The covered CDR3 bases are TGTGCCAGTAGTATTACAGGGTTCACAGATACG. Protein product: CASSITGFTDT. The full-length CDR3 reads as CASSITGFTDTQYF.

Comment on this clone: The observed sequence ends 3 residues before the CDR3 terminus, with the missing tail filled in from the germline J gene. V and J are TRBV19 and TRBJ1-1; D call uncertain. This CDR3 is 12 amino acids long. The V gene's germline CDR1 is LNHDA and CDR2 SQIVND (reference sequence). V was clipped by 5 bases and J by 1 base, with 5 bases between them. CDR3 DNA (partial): TGTGCCAGTAGTGAGGCGAACACTGAA. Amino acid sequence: CASSEANTE. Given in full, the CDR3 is CASSEANTEAFF.